This T cell receptor beta chain was documented in a study of PD-L1 blockade in urothelial cancer. Study details: Prior chemotherapy in patients spanned 0 to 3 regimens. At 6 weeks and at 3 weeks (second dose) after treatment start, blood was analyzed. Blood samples contained a median about 140,000 T cells.

Trimming took 1 base from V and 2 from J, leaving 11 bases between them. Germline V gene lookup returns CDR1 MGHRA and CDR2 YSYEKL. The CDR3 loop spans 15 amino acids. Time point described: pretreatment peripheral blood. PCRs were each spiked with synthetic TCR analog templates. Profiled with immunoSEQ multiplex PCR; TCRdb holds only in-frame clones, not every one. Of about 130,000 clones in the sample, approximately 84% are singletons; the top ten hold 3.2%. Here the sequenced sample was PBMCs, taken around atezolizumab (anti-PD-L1) treatment. The V call is TRBV4-1, the J call TRBJ2-5, with D possibly matching TRBD2 (6 bases). The clonotype comes from a man aged 50 or older with urothelial cancer. The CDR3 nucleotides are TGCGCCAGCAGCCAAGTGTGGGGGGAACAAGAGACCCAGTACTTC. Encoded protein: CASSQVWGEQETQYF.